This T cell receptor beta chain was retrieved from a study of CD8 T cells in ankylosing spondylitis. Deletions cut 3 bases from V and 1 base from J, with 6 bases between. The CDR3 has 13 residues. The V gene's germline CDR1 is LGHNA and CDR2 YSLEER. Molecular-barcoded quantitative 5'-RACE produced these TCR beta libraries. TCRdb called the 5' RACE reads again in MiXCR, with one record for every CDR3 protein. The sample consists of 700,000 to 850,000 distinct CDR3 sequences, approximately 12% of them appearing once. Study results and caveats: Seemingly characteristic of ankylosing spondylitis blood was a TCR beta motif consisting of about 8 highly homologous variants. Clones linked with disease were CD8+ and fairly uncommon in the peripheral blood. Clones linked to disease were reported to show significant enrichment in matched ankylosing spondylitis synovial fluid. Both synovial fluid and blood in reactive arthritis had previously been reported to carry some motif variants.

As concerns this clonotype: The antigen remains undetermined.

Sequenced material: blood, either unsorted or a sorted T cell fraction (not recorded which). This receptor was obtained from a male donor with ankylosing spondylitis. The chain combines TRBV4-3 with TRBJ1-1; D not resolved. The CDR3 DNA follows: TGCGCCAGCAGCCAGGTGTCGAACACTGAAGCTTTCTTT. Protein sequence: CASSQVSNTEAFF.